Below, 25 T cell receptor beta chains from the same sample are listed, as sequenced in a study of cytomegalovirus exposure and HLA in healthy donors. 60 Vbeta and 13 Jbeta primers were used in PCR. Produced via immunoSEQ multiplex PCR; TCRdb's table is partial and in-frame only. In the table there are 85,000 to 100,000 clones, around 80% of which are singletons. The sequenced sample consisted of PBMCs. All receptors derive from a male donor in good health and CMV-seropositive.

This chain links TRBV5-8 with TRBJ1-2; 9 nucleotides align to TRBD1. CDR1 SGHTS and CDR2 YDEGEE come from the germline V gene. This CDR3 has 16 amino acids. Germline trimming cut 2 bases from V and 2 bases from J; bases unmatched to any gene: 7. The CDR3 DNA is TGTGCCAGCAGCTTTTCCGGGACAGGGTCAAACTATGGCTACACCTTC. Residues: CASSFSGTGSNYGYTF.

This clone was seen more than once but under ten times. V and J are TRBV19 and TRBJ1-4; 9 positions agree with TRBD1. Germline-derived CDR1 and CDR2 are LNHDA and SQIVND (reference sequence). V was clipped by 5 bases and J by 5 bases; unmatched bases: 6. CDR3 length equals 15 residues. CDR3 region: CASSPGTGLNEKLFF. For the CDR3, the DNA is TGTGCCAGTAGTCCTGGGACAGGGCTAAATGAAAAACTGTTTTTT.

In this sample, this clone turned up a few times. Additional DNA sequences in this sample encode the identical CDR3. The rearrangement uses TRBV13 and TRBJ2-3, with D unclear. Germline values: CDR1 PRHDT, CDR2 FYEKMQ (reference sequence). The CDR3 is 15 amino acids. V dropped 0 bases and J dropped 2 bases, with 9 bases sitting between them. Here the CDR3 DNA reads TGTGCCAGCAGCTTAGGGGGCAGCTTCACAGATACGCAGTATTTT. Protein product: CASSLGGSFTDTQYF.

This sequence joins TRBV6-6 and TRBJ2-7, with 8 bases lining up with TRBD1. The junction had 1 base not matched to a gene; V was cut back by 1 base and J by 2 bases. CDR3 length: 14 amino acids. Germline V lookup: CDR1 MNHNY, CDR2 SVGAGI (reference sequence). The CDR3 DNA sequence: TGTGCCAGCAGTTACTTACAGGGGGCCTACGAGCAGTACTTC. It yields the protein CASSYLQGAYEQYF.

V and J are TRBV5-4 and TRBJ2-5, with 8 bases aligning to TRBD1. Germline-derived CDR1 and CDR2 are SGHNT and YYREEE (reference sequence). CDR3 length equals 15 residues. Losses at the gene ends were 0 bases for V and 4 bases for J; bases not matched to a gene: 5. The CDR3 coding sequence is TGTGCCAGCAGCTTGGAGACAGGGGATATAGAGACCCAGTACTTC. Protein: CASSLETGDIETQYF.

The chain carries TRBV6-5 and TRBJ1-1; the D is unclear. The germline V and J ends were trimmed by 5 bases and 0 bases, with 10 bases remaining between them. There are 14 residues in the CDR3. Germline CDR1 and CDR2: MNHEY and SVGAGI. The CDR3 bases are TGTGCCAGCAGTGCGCCTCTAATGAACACTGAAGCTTTCTTT. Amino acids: CASSAPLMNTEAFF.

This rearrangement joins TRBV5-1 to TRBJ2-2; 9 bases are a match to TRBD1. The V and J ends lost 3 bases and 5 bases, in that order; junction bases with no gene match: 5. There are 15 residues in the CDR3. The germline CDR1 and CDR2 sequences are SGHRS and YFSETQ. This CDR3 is CASSYRGRGTGELFF. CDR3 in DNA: TGCGCCAGCAGCTACAGGGGGCGCGGGACCGGGGAGCTGTTTTTT. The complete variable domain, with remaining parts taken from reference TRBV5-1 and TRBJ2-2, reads KAGVTQTPRYLIKTRGQQVTLSCSPISGHRSVSWYQQTPGQGLQFLFEYFSETQRNKGNFPGRFSGRQFSNSRSEMNVSTLELGDSALYLCASSYRGRGTGELFFGEGSRLTVL.

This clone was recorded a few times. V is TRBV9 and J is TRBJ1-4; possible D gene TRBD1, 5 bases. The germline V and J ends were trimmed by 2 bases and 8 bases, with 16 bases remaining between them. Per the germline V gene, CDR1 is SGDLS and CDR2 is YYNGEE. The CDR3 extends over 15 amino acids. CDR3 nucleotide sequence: TGTGCCAGCAGCGTCGGCGCTGGGGGGTTCGAAAAACTGTTTTTT. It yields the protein CASSVGAGGFEKLFF.

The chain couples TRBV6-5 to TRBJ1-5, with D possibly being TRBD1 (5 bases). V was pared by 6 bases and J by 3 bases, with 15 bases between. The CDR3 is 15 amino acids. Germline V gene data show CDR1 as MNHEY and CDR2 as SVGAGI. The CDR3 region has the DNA TGTGCCAGCAGGCTAGACAGCGCGCCCAATCAGCCCCAGCATTTT. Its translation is CASRLDSAPNQPQHF.

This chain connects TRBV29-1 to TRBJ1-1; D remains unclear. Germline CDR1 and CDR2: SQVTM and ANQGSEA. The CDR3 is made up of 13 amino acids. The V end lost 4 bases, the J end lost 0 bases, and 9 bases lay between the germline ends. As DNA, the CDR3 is TGCAGCGTTGTGGGCAGGATGAACACTGAAGCTTTCTTT. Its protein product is CSVVGRMNTEAFF. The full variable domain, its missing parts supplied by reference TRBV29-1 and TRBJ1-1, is SAVISQKPSRDICQRGTSLTIQCQVDSQVTMMFWYRQQPGQSLTLIATANQGSEATYESGFVIDKFPISRPNLTFSTLTVSNMSPEDSSIYLCSVVGRMNTEAFFGQGTRLTVV.

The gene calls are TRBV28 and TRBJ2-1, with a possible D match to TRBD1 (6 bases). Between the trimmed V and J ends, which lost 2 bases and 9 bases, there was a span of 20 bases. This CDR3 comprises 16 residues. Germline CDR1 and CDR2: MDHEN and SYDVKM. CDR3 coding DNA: TGTGCCAGCAGTTTAGGGCAGGGACATCGAGTAGGTGAGCAGTTCTTC. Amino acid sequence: CASSLGQGHRVGEQFF.

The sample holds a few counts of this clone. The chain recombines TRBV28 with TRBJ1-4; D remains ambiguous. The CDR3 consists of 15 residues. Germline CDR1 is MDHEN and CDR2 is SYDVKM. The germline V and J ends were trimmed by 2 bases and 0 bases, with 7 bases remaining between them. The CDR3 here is CASSLERSTNEKLFF. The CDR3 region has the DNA TGTGCCAGCAGTTTAGAACGGTCAACTAATGAAAAACTGTTTTTT.

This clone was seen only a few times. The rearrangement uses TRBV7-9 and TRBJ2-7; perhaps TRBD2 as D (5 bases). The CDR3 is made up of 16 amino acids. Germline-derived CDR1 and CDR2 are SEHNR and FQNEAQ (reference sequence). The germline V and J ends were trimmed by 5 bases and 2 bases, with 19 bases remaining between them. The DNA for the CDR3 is TGTGCCAGCAGCCCCCTCGGGGAGAGAGAAACCTACGAGCAGTACTTC. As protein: CASSPLGERETYEQYF.

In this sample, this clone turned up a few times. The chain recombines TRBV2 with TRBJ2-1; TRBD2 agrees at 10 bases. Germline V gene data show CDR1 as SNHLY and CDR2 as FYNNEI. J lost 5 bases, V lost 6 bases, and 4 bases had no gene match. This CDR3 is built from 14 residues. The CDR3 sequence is CASSTSGANNEQFF. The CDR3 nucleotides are TGTGCCAGCAGCACTAGCGGGGCCAACAATGAGCAGTTCTTC.

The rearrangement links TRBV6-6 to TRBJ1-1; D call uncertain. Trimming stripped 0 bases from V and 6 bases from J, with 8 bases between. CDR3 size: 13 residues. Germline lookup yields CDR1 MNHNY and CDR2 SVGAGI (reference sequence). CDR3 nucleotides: TGTGCCAGCAGTTACTCCGAGCAGGCTGAAGCTTTCTTT. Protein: CASSYSEQAEAFF.

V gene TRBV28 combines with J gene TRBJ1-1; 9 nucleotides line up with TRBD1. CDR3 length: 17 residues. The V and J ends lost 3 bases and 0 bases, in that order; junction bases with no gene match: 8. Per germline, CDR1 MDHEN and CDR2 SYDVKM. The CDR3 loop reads CASSLYSGTGLNTEAFF. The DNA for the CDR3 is TGTGCCAGCAGTTTGTATTCGGGGACAGGGCTGAACACTGAAGCTTTCTTT.

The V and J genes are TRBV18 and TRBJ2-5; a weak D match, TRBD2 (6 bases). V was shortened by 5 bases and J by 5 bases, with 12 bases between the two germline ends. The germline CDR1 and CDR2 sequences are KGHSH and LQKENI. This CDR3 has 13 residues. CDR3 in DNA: TGTGCCAGCTCAGCGGGGTTCCAGGAGACCCAGTACTTC. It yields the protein CASSAGFQETQYF.

The CDR3: CASSSGRTGQETQYF. CDR3 coding DNA: TGCGCCAGCAGCTCCGGGCGGACAGGCCAAGAGACCCAGTACTTC. The chain is built from TRBV5-1 and TRBJ2-5; 7 nucleotides match TRBD1. The germline V gene has CDR1 SGHRS and CDR2 YFSETQ. The CDR3 extends over 15 amino acids. With 3 bases clipped from V and 1 base from J, the junction kept 6 bases outside the gene matches.

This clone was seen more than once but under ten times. The chain's CDR3 is CASSSRDRGVEGYTF. CDR3 sequence (DNA): TGTGCCAGCAGTTCACGGGACAGGGGGGTAGAAGGCTACACCTTC. The chain has TRBV2 and TRBJ1-2, with 11 positions matching TRBD1. CDR3 length: 15 residues. V shed 5 bases, J shed 8 bases, and the junction held 10 bases outside the gene matches. Germline CDR1 is SNHLY and CDR2 is FYNNEI. Using reference TRBV2 and TRBJ1-2 for the parts outside the CDR3, the full variable domain is EPEVTQTPSHQVTQMGQEVILRCVPISNHLYFYWYRQILGQKVEFLVSFYNNEISEKSEIFDDQFSVERPDGSNFTLKIRSTKLEDSAMYFCASSSRDRGVEGYTFGSGTRLTVV.

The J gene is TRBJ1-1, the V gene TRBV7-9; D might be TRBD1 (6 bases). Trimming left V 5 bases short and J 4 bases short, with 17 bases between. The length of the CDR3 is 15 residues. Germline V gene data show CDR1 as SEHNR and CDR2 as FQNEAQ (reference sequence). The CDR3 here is CASSPWTAQSTEAFF. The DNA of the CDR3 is TGTGCCAGCAGCCCCTGGACAGCCCAGAGCACTGAAGCTTTCTTT.

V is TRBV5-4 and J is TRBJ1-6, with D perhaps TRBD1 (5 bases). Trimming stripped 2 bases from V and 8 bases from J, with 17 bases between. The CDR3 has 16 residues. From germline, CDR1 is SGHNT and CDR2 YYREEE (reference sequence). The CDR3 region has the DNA TGTGCCAGCAGCTTAAAAAGTGGCGGGGGGGATTCACCCCTCCACTTT. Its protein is CASSLKSGGGDSPLHF.

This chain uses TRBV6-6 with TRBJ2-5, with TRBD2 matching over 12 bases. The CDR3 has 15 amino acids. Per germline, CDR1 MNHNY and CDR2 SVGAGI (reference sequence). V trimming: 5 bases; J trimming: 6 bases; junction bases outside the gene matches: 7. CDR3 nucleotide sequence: TGTGCCAGCAGTCTTCTAGCGGGGGGGCCGAAGACCCAGTACTTC. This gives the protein CASSLLAGGPKTQYF.

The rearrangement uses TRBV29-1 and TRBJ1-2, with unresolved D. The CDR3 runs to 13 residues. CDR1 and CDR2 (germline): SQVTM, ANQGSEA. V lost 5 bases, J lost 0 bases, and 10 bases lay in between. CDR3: CSVPGISNYGYTF. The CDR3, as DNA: TGCAGCGTTCCGGGGATCTCTAACTATGGCTACACCTTC.

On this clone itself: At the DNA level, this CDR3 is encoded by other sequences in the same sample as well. CDR3 amino acids: CASNTGGSYNSPLHF. The CDR3 region has the DNA TGTGCCAGCAACACAGGGGGCTCCTATAATTCACCCCTCCACTTT. This chain connects TRBV6-5 to TRBJ1-6; 8 nucleotides align to TRBD1. Looked up from germline, CDR1 is MNHEY and CDR2 is SVGAGI. This CDR3 spans 15 amino acids. J was trimmed by 0 bases and V by 7 bases; bases with no gene match: 2.

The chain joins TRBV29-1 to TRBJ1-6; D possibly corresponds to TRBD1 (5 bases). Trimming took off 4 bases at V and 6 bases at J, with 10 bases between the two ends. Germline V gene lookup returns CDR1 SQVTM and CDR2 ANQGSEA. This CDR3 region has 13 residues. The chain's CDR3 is CSVGVQVNSPLHF. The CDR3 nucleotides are TGCAGCGTTGGGGTACAGGTTAATTCACCCCTCCACTTT.